Each of the 7 T cell receptor beta chains below was sequenced from the same sample in a study of blood T cell repertoires in COVID-19. This table comes from immunoSEQ multiplex PCR, and its TCRdb copy is limited to in-frame clones, with some not included. The sample lists over 100,000 clones; approximately 82% were seen once. Sequenced material: peripheral blood. Every receptor here comes from a woman older than 75 with active or convalescent COVID-19.

The chain carries TRBV9 and TRBJ2-3; TRBD2 agrees at 10 bases. V trimming: 4 bases; J trimming: 4 bases; junction bases outside the gene matches: 24. Germline CDR1 and CDR2: SGDLS and YYNGEE. The CDR3 sequence is 21 residues long. CDR3 in DNA: TGTGCCAGCAGCCTAAGGCCGAGGGAGAAAATAGCGGGAGGCAGGGCAGATACGCAGTATTTT. This gives the protein CASSLRPREKIAGGRADTQYF.

To note about this clone: One end of the junction does not line up with germline, which may come from a read error. The chain combines TRBV19 with TRBJ1-1; D might be TRBD1 (5 bases). Germline V gene data show CDR1 as LNHDA and CDR2 as SQIVND (reference sequence). The CDR3 has 10 residues. The CDR3 nucleotides are TGCGTAGGGGAGGTCACTGAAGCTTTCTTT. Residues: CVGEVTEAFF.

The V gene is TRBV6-6, the J gene TRBJ2-1; D is uncertain. Trimming removed 6 bases from V and 9 bases from J, with 18 bases in between. This CDR3 has 14 amino acids. The germline V gene has CDR1 MNHNY and CDR2 SVGAGI (reference sequence). CDR3: CASSPPSALFEQFF. The CDR3 nucleotides are TGTGCCAGCAGCCCCCCCTCCGCGTTGTTTGAGCAGTTCTTC.

The chain carries TRBV2 and TRBJ2-5; 10 nucleotides match TRBD2. The V gene end was trimmed by 1 base and the J gene end by 4 bases; junction bases not matched to a gene: 0. Germline V gene sequence: CDR1 SNHLY, CDR2 FYNNEI. This CDR3 has 14 residues. In nucleotides, the CDR3 is TGTGCCAGCAGTGAAGGACTAGCGGGAGAGACCCAGTACTTC. It translates to CASSEGLAGETQYF.

The chain carries TRBV4-2 and TRBJ1-2; D uncertain. CDR1 is LGHNA, CDR2 YNFKEQ, per germline. This CDR3 is built from 15 residues. V lost 1 base to trimming and J lost 0 bases, with 9 bases between them. The CDR3 loop reads CASSQAAGSNYGYTF. The CDR3 DNA reads TGTGCCAGCAGCCAAGCCGCAGGATCTAACTATGGCTACACCTTC.

The gene calls are TRBV6-4 and TRBJ2-7, with 8 bases identical to TRBD1. There are 14 residues in the CDR3. The J segment lost 3 bases and the V segment lost 6 bases, leaving 7 bases of the junction unmatched. The V gene's germline CDR1 is MRHNA and CDR2 SNTAGT. The CDR3 sequence is CASSAPGGSYEQYF. CDR3 nucleotides: TGTGCCAGCAGCGCCCCAGGGGGCAGCTACGAGCAGTACTTC.

The chain combines TRBV18 with TRBJ2-7; possibly TRBD1 for D (6 bases). CDR1 is KGHSH and CDR2 is LQKENI in the germline V gene. CDR3 size: 14 residues. Deletions cut 2 bases from V and 2 bases from J, with 10 bases between. The CDR3: CASSPNRDTYEQYF. As DNA, the CDR3 is TGTGCCAGCTCACCAAACAGGGACACCTACGAGCAGTACTTC.